This T cell receptor beta chain came from a study of blood T cells in healthy people across ages. The CDR3 has 15 amino acids. Trimming removed 3 bases from V and 0 bases from J, with 6 bases in between. There are a few counts of this clonotype. Its target is not known. Study-wide findings and caveats: Researchers said unsorted PBMCs prevented a conclusive naive versus antigen-experienced comparison. Not knowing donor CMV status may have confounded expanded clonotype changes. A strong correlation between TCR beta diversity and naive T cell percentage was seen.

Through a sample-barcoded 5' primer and a J-beta primer mix, a second PCR was run for about 6 to 11 cycles. Each cDNA molecule, via a template-switch adaptor with 12 random nucleotides, was tagged. A single record per CDR3 protein comes from TCRdb applying MiXCR to the 5' RACE reads. The data contain over a million distinct CDR3 sequences, approximately 59% of them singletons. The chain joins TRBV12-3 or TRBV12-4 to TRBJ1-6; D ambiguous. The sequenced material came from blood. The source of this sequence is a man aged 18 to 29 in good health. This CDR3 reads CASSFSDSYNSPLHF. DNA of the CDR3: TGTGCCAGCAGTTTTTCGGACTCCTATAATTCACCCCTCCACTTT.